This TCR beta chain originates from a study of cytomegalovirus exposure and HLA in healthy donors. Comments on this clone: What it binds is not known.

CDR3 length equals 13 residues. Germline V gene lookup returns CDR1 MDHEN and CDR2 SYDVKM. V dropped 3 bases and J dropped 8 bases, with 10 bases sitting between them. Study-level results: Overall, approximately 180 TCR beta chains were annotated as cytomegalovirus-associated.

In the PCR, 60 Vbeta and 13 Jbeta primers were used. Authors' processing steps: Among the unique TCR beta chains that a later analysis counted, about 81 million in all, 9.5 million to 12 million were shared. Assay used: immunoSEQ multiplex PCR; TCRdb lists only in-frame clones, some missing. V and J calls and clone size are copied from that table; D and trimming were computed from the DNA. This table has approximately 160,000 clones, over 70% appearing once. The clonotype comes from a woman in her thirties in good health and CMV-seropositive. The sample comprised PBMCs. The chain employs TRBV28 and TRBJ1-4; D unclear. The CDR3 nucleotides read TGTGCCAGCAGTTTTAAGAGATTCGAAAAACTGTTTTTT. Its translation: CASSFKRFEKLFF.